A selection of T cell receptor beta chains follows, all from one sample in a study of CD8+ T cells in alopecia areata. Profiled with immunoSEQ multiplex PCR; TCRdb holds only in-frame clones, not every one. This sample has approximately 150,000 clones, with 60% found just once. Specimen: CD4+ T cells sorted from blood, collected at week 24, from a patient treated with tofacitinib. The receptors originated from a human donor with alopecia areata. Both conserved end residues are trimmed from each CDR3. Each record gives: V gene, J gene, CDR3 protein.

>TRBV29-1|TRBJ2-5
SVKRDTQETQY
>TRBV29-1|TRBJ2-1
SVGYNEQF
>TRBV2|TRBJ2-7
ASSGDSGEQY
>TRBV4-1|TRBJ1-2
ASSQVDYRDSYGYT
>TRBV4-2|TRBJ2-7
ASSPSSGQSSYEQY
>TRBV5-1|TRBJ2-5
ASSLVGGDGETQY
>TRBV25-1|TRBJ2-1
ASSEIAGGPSYNEQF
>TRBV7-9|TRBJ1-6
ASSSSLRDSPLH
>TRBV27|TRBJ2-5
ASSLSNRGETQY
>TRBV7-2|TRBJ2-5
ASSLSGLNQETQY
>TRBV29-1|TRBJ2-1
SVEDRGIYNEQF
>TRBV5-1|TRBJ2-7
ASSLEPLGLGYYEQY
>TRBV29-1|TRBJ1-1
SVVVLTRNTEAF
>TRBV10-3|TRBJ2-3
ATSPDRTPPRGDTQY
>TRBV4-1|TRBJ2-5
ASSGRGTQY
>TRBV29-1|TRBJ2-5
SGQHVGTETQY
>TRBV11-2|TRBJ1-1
ASSLGRANTEAF
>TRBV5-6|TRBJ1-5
ASSRLGEDQPQH
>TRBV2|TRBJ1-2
ASSESRLMGYT
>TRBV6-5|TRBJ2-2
ASSFRQVAGELF
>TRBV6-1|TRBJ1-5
ASSEARSQPQH
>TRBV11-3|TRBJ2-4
ASSRDSKNIQY
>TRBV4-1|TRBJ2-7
ASSQPASGVYEQY
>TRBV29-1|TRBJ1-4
SVEDRGRGNEKLF
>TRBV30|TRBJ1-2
AWQIDRGYGYT
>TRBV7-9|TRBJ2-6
ASTPGGTSGANVLT
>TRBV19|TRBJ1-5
ASSIASISNQPQH
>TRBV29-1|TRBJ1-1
SVQRSVNTEAF
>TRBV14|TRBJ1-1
ASSLGSNTEAF
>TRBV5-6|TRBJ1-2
ASSLSGGEGYT
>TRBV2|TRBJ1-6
ASSESGVPNSPLH
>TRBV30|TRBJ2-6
AWRTVPGANVLT
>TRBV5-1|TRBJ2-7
ASSSWTGSHEQY
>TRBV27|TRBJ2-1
ASSRQGFDNEQF
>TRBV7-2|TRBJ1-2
ASSLAPDRALSQYGYT
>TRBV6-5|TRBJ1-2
ASKTGANYGYT
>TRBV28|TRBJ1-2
ASRQTLYGYT
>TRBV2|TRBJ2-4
ASTQAKNIQY
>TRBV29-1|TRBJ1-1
SVDGPLNTEAF
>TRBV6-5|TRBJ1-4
ASSLQSTNEKLF
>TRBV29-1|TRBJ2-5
SVDWAVQETQY